This TCR beta chain was recovered during a study of CD8 T cells in Susac syndrome (dated by TCRdb to about 2019). About the investigation overall: The study used repertoire sequencing to test whether antigen drove CD8+ T cell activation and differentiation in Susac syndrome. Clonality of the CD8+ T cell repertoire was compared between eleven to twelve healthy donors, approximately 14 Susac syndrome patients and fewer than 16 multiple sclerosis patients.

Study-level results and caveats: The number of individuals in the TCR sequencing and HLA analysis was recognized as being relatively small.

Peripheral blood CD8+ and CD4+ T cells from healthy donors, Susac syndrome patients and multiple sclerosis patients were profiled using high-throughput TCR beta sequencing. Multiple sclerosis controls were treatment-naive patients with stable or active relapsing-remitting disease fulfilling revised McDonald criteria. Bulk CD8+ and CD4+ T cells were purified magnetically by negative isolation, whereas CD8+ TEMRA cells were enriched by FACS. Blood was collected in EDTA tubes and processed within 24 hours, with PBMCs isolated through density gradient centrifugation. PBMCs destined for TCR sequencing were cryopreserved in liquid nitrogen and later thawed in a 37 °C water bath. Purity of sorted or isolated CD4+, CD8+ and CD8+ TEMRA cells was at least 90%. RNA was extracted using the RNeasy kit, and roughly 0.45 to 1 microgram was reverse transcribed with random hexamers. The immunoSEQ multiplex PCR assay, which covers 54 Vbeta and 13 Jbeta segments, was used to amplify TCR beta CDR3 regions. PCR amplification bias was corrected by using a synthetic template baseline for primer optimization and computational correction. The authors processed their data as follows. Only productive sequences were kept, with reads annotated to V, D and J genes according to IMGT and analyzed in immunoSEQ Analyzer. To calculate clonality, Shannon entropy was normalized by log2 of the number of productive unique sequences and then subtracted from one. For each patient and control, public and private clones were evaluated within the 100 most prevalent clones. Clones were defined as Susac-specific when absent from the healthy and MS cohorts, from roughly 1,000 published viral clones and from other ImmuneACCESS disease sequences. TCRdb took the public reads, trimmed them with fastp at Q25, ran MiXCR for clone calling and kept in-frame beta chains. Every CDR3 protein is listed once, alongside the most common genes and DNA of its rows. The V and J calls, along with clone size, are taken from TCRdb and not from the paper's own processing. This sample lists some 120,000 distinct CDR3 sequences; around 91% were detected once. Clones ranked in the top ten supply approximately 0.24% of the sample.

To note about this clonotype: Its antigen is still unknown. Within one base of it there is no much larger clone, and no base qualities were kept.

This TCR came from a human donor with multiple sclerosis. The sequencing sample was made of CD8+ T cells from PBMCs.

The CDR3 sequence is CASSKTGTSYTGELFF. In nucleotide form, the sequence is TGTGCCAGCTCAAAAACGGGGACTAGCTACACCGGGGAGCTGTTTTTT. Recombination joined TRBV6-2 or TRBV6-3 with TRBJ2-2; 9 of the junction bases match TRBD2. CDR1 and CDR2 (MNHEY, SVGEGT) derive from the germline V gene. The CDR3, from cysteine to phenylalanine, totals 16 residues. Of all the DNA, just the CDR3 is kept, 48 bases in frame from base 1. Clipping removes 8 bases from V and 3 bases from J, with 10 as the unmatched junction base count.